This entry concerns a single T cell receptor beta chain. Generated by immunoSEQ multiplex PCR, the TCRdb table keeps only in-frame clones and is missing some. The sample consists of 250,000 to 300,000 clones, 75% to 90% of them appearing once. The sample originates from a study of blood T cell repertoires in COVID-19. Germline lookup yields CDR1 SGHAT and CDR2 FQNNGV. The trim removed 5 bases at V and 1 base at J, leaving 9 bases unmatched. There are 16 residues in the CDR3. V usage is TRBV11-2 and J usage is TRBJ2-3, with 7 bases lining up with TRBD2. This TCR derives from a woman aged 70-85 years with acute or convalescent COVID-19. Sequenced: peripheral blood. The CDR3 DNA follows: TGTGCCAGCAGCCCCCTGGCTAGCGGTCGCACAGATACGCAGTATTTT. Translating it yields CASSPLASGRTDTQYF.